This TCR beta chain is from a study of T cells in Graves' hyperthyroidism and ophthalmopathy. Overall study findings and caveats: Most clonotypes that expanded in the thyroid above 0.001 also showed up in blood.

This CDR3 is 14 amino acids long. The V gene's germline CDR1 is SGHAT and CDR2 FQNNGV. V gave up 8 bases and J gave up 5 bases, with 17 bases separating them. Amplification of TCR beta CDR3 regions used RNA as the template. First-round RT-PCR with HTBI primers amplified the TCR CDR3 region. TCRdb fed the multiplex PCR reads into MiXCR, producing one record per CDR3 protein. The sample holds roughly 100,000 distinct CDR3 sequences; over 45% are singletons and the top ten take approximately 25%. With regard to this clonotype: Its antigen is unknown.

Sequencing was performed on blood. The origin of this receptor is a man aged 40-50 years with Graves' hyperthyroidism. The chain combines TRBV11-2 with TRBJ2-3, with D unclear. As DNA, the CDR3 is TGTGCCAGCTCACCAGGCGCCCCAGGAGATACGCAGTATTTT. It yields the protein CASSPGAPGDTQYF.